The T cell receptor (beta chain) described here comes from a study of cytomegalovirus exposure and HLA in healthy donors. Study outcomes and limitations: Cytomegalovirus association was assigned to about 180 TCR beta chains. Subsequent analysis showed first-cohort TCR clusters tending to co-occur in roughly 130 validation repertoires. The classifier was said to identify cytomegalovirus status with high specificity and sensitivity.

The data were produced by immunoSEQ multiplex PCR, yet TCRdb's version contains in-frame clones alone and is incomplete. Of roughly 150,000 clones detected, around 90% appear once; the ten largest clones hold roughly 9.4%. Deletions cut 5 bases from V and 2 bases from J, with 9 bases between. Looked up from germline, CDR1 is MRHNA and CDR2 is SNTAGT. The CDR3 contains 13 residues. This clone was detected only once. Its specificity is not known. The TCR comes from a man aged 18 to 29 in good health and CMV-seropositive. What was sequenced was PBMCs. The genes are TRBV6-4 and TRBJ1-2, with D possibly TRBD1 on 5 matching bases. CDR3 in amino acids: CASSLGGNYGYTF. In DNA form, the CDR3 reads TGTGCCAGCAGTTTGGGGGGGAACTATGGCTACACCTTC.